These 19 T cell receptor beta chains were all obtained from the same sample, sequenced in a study of T cells in Graves' hyperthyroidism and ophthalmopathy. RNA transcripts yielded amplified TCR beta CDR3 regions. Primed by the HTBI set, a first-round RT-PCR was run on the TCR CDR3. TCRdb ran MiXCR on the multiplex PCR reads and lists one entry per CDR3 protein. This table holds around 520,000 distinct CDR3 sequences, about 15% found once. Source material: blood. These receptor sequences come from a woman between 40 and 55 years old with Graves' hyperthyroidism.

This clonotype was seen at least ten times. Its ends do not fully match the called genes, so a read error is possible. This chain joins TRBV2 and TRBJ1-5; D call uncertain. This CDR3 has 10 amino acids. Germline V gene data show CDR1 as SNHLY and CDR2 as FYNNEI. CDR3 in amino acids: CASAGETLNF. CDR3 bases: TGTGCCAGTGCCGGTGAGACGTTAAATTTT.

The CDR3 DNA sequence: TGTGCCAGCAGCTTAGGGACTAGCGGGGACACGGGGAACGAGCAGTACTTC. As protein: CASSLGTSGDTGNEQYF. V is TRBV7-2 and J is TRBJ2-7, with 12 bases identical to TRBD2. Germline V CDR1 and CDR2: SGHTA, FQGNSA. The CDR3 has 17 amino acids. V was clipped by 1 base and J by 5 bases; unmatched bases: 9.

This clonotype was seen at least ten times. The gene calls are TRBV7-2 and TRBJ2-5; TRBD1 matches at 8 bases. Germline values: CDR1 SGHTA, CDR2 FQGNSA. V lost 1 base and J lost 5; bases outside the gene matches: 6. This CDR3 is built from 15 residues. CDR3 amino acids: CASSLVAGGWETQYF. CDR3 nucleotides: TGTGCCAGCAGCTTAGTAGCAGGGGGCTGGGAGACCCAGTACTTC.

This clonotype was recorded many times. This rearrangement joins TRBV28 to TRBJ2-7, with TRBD1 matching over 9 bases. V shed 5 bases, J shed 7 bases, and the junction held 9 bases outside the gene matches. The CDR3 loop spans 14 amino acids. Germline CDR1 is MDHEN and CDR2 is SYDVKM. This chain's CDR3 is CASSLPGQGLEQYF. The DNA for the CDR3 is TGTGCCAGCAGTCTTCCGGGACAGGGTTTGGAGCAGTACTTC.

This clonotype was counted at least ten times. The rearrangement uses TRBV7-9 and TRBJ2-5, with 7 positions matching TRBD1. The junction had 5 bases not matched to a gene; V was cut back by 6 bases and J by 4 bases. From germline, CDR1 is SEHNR and CDR2 FQNEAQ (reference sequence). The length of the CDR3 is 13 residues. The CDR3, as DNA: TGTGCCAGCAGACTCGCAGGGGGAGAGACCCAGTACTTC. Amino acids: CASRLAGGETQYF.

This clonotype has a count of ten or more. The chain employs TRBV12-5 and TRBJ2-1, with D perhaps matching TRBD1 (5 bases). Trimming took off 7 bases at V and 3 bases at J, with 19 bases between the two ends. Germline V gene sequence: CDR1 LGHNT, CDR2 FRNRAP. CDR3 length: 16 residues. The DNA for the CDR3 is TGTGCTAGTGCCAGACAGTTAGCAGATTTCTACAATGAGCAGTTCTTC. Protein sequence: CASARQLADFYNEQFF.

This clonotype occurred many times. The chain combines TRBV6-1 with TRBJ1-5, with no clear D. CDR1 and CDR2 from the germline V gene are MNHNS and SASEGT. V lost 3 bases, J lost 7 bases, and 10 bases lay in between. The CDR3 contains 13 residues. The CDR3 protein is CASSDERFQPQHF. CDR3 sequence (DNA): TGTGCCAGCAGTGACGAAAGGTTCCAGCCCCAGCATTTT.

This clonotype was found many times. The genes are TRBV20-1 and TRBJ1-1; D gene ambiguous. Trimming pared 0 bases from V and 4 bases from J, leaving 12 bases between. Germline CDR1 reads DFQATT; CDR2 reads SNEGSKA (reference sequence). CDR3 length: 14 residues. CDR3 amino acids: CSARDKGRATEAFF. CDR3 nucleotides: TGCAGTGCTAGAGACAAGGGTAGGGCCACTGAAGCTTTCTTT.

This clonotype occurred many times. This chain uses TRBV12-3 or TRBV12-4 with TRBJ2-7, with 10 bases that match TRBD1. V gave up 5 bases and J gave up 2 bases; unmatched junction bases: 6. The CDR3 has 15 residues. CDR3 sequence: CASSQRTGGAYEQYF. For the CDR3, the DNA is TGTGCCAGCAGTCAAAGGACAGGGGGGGCCTACGAGCAGTACTTC.

Details on this clonotype: It may be a read error: a sequence one base away is much more abundant. This chain joins TRBV12-3 or TRBV12-4 and TRBJ2-7, with a weak D call TRBD1 (5 bases). The CDR3 runs to 14 residues. V lost 6 bases and J 5 bases, leaving 17 bases between the germline ends. DNA for the CDR3: TGTGCCAGCAGCCCTGTGAACAGGACCCACGAGCAGTACTTC. Protein sequence: CASSPVNRTHEQYF.

About this clonotype: A much larger clone lies a single base off, so this may be a read error. The chain combines TRBV10-3 with TRBJ1-1; D may be TRBD1 (6 bases). This CDR3 is 16 amino acids long. Germline assignment: CDR1 ENHRY and CDR2 SYGVKD. CDR3 coding DNA: TGTGCCGTCAGTGAGTCTTCGGGGGCCCGCGGGACTGAAGCTTTCTTT. Amino acids: CAVSESSGARGTEAFF.

V usage is TRBV5-1 and J usage is TRBJ1-2; TRBD1 matches 11 bases. CDR1 SGHRS and CDR2 YFSETQ come from the germline V gene. CDR3 size: 16 residues. With V trimmed by 2 bases and J by 5 bases, 8 bases remained unmatched. CDR3 DNA: TGCGCCAGCAGCTTATCGGGACAGGGGGATCAGTATGGCTACACCTTC. Amino acid sequence: CASSLSGQGDQYGYTF.

This clonotype has at least ten counts. A read error may account for a junction end that differs from germline. The chain joins TRBV7-2 to TRBJ1-2, with a tentative D call TRBD1 (5 bases). Germline CDR1 reads SGHTA; CDR2 reads FQGNSA. The CDR3 runs 16 residues. As DNA, the CDR3 is TGTGCCAGCAGCCCACCGGGGGGAGGCCCAAACTCTGGCTACACCTTC. It is translated as CASSPPGGGPNSGYTF.

This clonotype was seen more than once but under ten times. The chain is built from TRBV28 and TRBJ1-4; D possibly corresponds to TRBD1 (6 bases). Germline V CDR1 and CDR2: MDHEN, SYDVKM. The CDR3 sequence is 17 residues long. V was trimmed by 7 bases and J by 1 base, leaving 19 bases between them. The CDR3 coding sequence is TGTGCCAGCACTCATTCCTGGGACACTCGAACTAATGAAAAACTGTTTTTT. Amino acid sequence: CASTHSWDTRTNEKLFF.

The chain combines TRBV5-1 with TRBJ2-7; 7 bases map to TRBD2. The germline V gene has CDR1 SGHRS and CDR2 YFSETQ. The CDR3 has 14 amino acids. J gave up 4 bases and V 0 bases, and 4 bases lay outside the gene matches. CDR3 sequence: CASSLETSWYEQYF. As DNA, the CDR3 is TGCGCCAGCAGCTTGGAGACTAGCTGGTACGAGCAGTACTTC.

A few counts support this clonotype. This chain joins TRBV15 and TRBJ2-2, with no clear D. From germline, CDR1 is LNHNV and CDR2 YYDKDF (reference sequence). Deletions cut 8 bases from V and 6 bases from J, with 7 bases between. The CDR3 covers 11 residues. The chain's CDR3 is CATGYAGELFF. CDR3 coding DNA: TGTGCCACCGGGTACGCCGGGGAGCTGTTTTTT.

In its sample, this clonotype was seen many times. The gene calls are TRBV7-9 and TRBJ2-2; the D is unclear. Germline-derived CDR1 and CDR2 are SEHNR and FQNEAQ (reference sequence). The CDR3 extends over 14 amino acids. Trimming left V 1 base short and J 6 bases short, with 9 bases between. The CDR3 nucleotides are TGTGCCAGCAGCTTAGTCGGCCAGGCCGGGGAGCTGTTTTTT. It is translated as CASSLVGQAGELFF.

The chain links TRBV20-1 to TRBJ1-1; maybe TRBD1 (6 bases). The V end lost 0 bases, the J end lost 1 base, and 9 bases lay between the germline ends. This CDR3 spans 14 amino acids. Germline loops: CDR1 DFQATT, CDR2 SNEGSKA (reference sequence). The CDR3 nucleotides read TGCAGTGCTAGAGATGACAGGCCGAACACTGAAGCTTTCTTT. Translating gives CSARDDRPNTEAFF.

This chain uses TRBV6-2 or TRBV6-3 with TRBJ2-4; 7 nucleotides match TRBD1. The CDR3 spans 16 residues. With V trimmed by 6 bases and J by 0 bases, 8 bases remained unmatched. The germline V gene encodes CDR1 MNHEY and CDR2 SVGEGT. Here the CDR3 reads CASSSRQGLAKNIQYF. CDR3 bases: TGTGCCAGCAGCTCCCGACAGGGATTAGCCAAAAACATTCAGTACTTC.